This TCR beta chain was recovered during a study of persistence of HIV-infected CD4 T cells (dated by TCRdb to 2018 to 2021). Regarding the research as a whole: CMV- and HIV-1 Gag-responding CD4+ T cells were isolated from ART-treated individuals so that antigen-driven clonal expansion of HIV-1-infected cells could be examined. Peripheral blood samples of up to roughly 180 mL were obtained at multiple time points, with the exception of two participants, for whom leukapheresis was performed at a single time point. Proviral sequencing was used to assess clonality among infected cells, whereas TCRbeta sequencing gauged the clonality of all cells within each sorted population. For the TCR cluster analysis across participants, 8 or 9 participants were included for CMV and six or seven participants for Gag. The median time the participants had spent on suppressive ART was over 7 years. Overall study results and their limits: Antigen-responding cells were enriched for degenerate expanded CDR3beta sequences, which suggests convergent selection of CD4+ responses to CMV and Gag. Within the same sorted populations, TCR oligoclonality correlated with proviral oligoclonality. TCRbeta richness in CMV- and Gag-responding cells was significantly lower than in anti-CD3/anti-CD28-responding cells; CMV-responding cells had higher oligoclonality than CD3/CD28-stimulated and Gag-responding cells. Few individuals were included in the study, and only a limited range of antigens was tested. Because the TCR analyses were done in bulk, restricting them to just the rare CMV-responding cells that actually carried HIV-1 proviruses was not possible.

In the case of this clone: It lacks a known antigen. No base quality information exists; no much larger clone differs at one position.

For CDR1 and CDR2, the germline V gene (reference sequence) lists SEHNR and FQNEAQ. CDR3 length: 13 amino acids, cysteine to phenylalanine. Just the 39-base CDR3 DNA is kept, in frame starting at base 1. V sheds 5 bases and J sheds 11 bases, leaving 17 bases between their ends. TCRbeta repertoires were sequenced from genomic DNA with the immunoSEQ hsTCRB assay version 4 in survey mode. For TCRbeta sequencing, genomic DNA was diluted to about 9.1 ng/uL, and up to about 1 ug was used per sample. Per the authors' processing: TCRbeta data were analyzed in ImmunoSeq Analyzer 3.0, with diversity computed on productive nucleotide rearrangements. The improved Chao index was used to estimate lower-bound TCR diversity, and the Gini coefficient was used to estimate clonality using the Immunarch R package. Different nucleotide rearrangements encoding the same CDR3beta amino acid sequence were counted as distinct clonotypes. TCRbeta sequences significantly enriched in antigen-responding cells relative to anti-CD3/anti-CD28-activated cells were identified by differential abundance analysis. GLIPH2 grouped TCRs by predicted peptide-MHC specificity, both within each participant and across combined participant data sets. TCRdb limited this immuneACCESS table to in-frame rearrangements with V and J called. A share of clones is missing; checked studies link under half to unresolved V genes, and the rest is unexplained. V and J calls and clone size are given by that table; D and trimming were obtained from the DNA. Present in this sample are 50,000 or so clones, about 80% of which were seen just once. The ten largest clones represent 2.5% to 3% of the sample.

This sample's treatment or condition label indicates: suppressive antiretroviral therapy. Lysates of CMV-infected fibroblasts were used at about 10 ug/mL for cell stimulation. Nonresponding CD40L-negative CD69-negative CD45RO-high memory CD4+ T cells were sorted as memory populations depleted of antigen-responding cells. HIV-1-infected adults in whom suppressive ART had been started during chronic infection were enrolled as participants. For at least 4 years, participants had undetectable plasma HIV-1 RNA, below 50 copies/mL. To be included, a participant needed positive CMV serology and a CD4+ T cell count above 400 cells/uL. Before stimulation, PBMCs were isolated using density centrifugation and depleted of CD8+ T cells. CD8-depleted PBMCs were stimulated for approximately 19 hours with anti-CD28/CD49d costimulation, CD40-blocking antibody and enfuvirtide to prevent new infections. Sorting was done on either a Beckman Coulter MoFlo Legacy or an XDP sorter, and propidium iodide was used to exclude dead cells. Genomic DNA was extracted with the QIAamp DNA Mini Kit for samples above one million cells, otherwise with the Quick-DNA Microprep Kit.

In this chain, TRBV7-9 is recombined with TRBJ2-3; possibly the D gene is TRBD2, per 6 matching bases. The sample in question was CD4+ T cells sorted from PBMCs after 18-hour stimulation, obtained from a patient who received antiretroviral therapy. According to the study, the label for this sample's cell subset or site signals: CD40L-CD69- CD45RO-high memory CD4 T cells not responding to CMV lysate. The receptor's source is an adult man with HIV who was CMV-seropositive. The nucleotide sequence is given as TGTGCCAGCAGCCGGGACTCCCGCGGCGGGCAGTATTTT. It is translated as CASSRDSRGGQYF.